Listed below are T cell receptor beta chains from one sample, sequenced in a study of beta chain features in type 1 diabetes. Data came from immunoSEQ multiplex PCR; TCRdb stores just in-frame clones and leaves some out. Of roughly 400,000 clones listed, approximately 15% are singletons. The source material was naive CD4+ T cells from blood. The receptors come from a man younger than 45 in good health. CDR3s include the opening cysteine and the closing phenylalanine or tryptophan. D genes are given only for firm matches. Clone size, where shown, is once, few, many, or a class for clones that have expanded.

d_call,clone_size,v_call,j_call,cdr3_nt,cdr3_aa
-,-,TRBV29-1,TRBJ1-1,TGCAGCGTTCTCGACAGGAAGAACACTGAAGCTTTCTTT,CSVLDRKNTEAFF
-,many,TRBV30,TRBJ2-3,TGTGCCTGGAGTGTAATAAGAGCTGATACGCAGTATTTT,CAWSVIRADTQYF
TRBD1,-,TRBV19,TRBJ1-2,TGTGCCAGTAGTGGACAGGGCTACAGCTACACCTTC,CASSGQGYSYTF
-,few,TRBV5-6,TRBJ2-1,TGTGCCAGCAGCCCGGGGGTGACATCTTACAATGAGCAGTTCTTC,CASSPGVTSYNEQFF
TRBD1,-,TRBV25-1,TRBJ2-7,TGTGCCAGCAGTGCAAGACAGGGGGCAAGATACGAGCAGTACTTC,CASSARQGARYEQYF
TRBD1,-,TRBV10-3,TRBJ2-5,TGTGCCATCAGGGGGACAGGAACCGGCCAAGAGACCCAGTACTTC,CAIRGTGTGQETQYF
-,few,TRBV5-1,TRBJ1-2,TGCGCCAGCAGCTCGGACCGAGCCTATGGCTACACCTTC,CASSSDRAYGYTF
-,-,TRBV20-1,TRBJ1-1,TGCAGTGCAAGGGCGGGGGAAGCTTTCTTT,CSARAGEAFF
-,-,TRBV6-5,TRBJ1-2,TGTGCCAGCAGGGACGCAGGGGAGTCTAACTATGGCTACACCTTC,CASRDAGESNYGYTF
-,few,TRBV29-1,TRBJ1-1,TGCAGCGTTGGGGGTGAGAACACTGAAGCTTTCTTT,CSVGGENTEAFF
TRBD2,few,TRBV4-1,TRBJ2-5,TGCGCCAGCAGCCAATTAGCGGGGACCCAAGAGACCCAGTACTTC,CASSQLAGTQETQYF
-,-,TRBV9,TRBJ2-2,TGTGCCAGCAGCGTAGTATTCGGGGAGCTGTTTTTT,CASSVVFGELFF
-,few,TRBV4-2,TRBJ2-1,TGTGCCAGCAGCACCCCTTACAATGAGCAGTTCTTC,CASSTPYNEQFF
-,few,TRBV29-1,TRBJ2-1,TGCAGCGCCGAAGGGCAGGCCTACAATGAGCAGTTCTTC,CSAEGQAYNEQFF
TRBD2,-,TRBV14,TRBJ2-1,TGTGCCAGCAGCGATTTTTTGAGCGGGAGGTACAATGAGCAGTTCTTC,CASSDFLSGRYNEQFF
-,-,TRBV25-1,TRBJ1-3,TGTGCCAGCAGTGAGGGTTCGGCAGACCATTTTTCTGGAAACACCATATATTTT,CASSEGSADHFSGNTIYF
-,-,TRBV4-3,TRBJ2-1,TGCGCCAGCAGCCGGTACATGTCCGTCAATGAGCAGTTCTTC,CASSRYMSVNEQFF
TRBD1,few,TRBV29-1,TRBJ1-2,TGCAGCGTTGAAGGGACAGGAAGCTATGGCTACACCTTC,CSVEGTGSYGYTF
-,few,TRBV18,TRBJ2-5,TGTGCCAGCTCACCACTTTCCTCCGGGAACCTTCAAGAGACCCAGTACTTC,CASSPLSSGNLQETQYF
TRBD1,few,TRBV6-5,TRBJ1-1,TGTGCCAGCAGAGACAGGGTTATGGCTTTCTTT,CASRDRVMAFF
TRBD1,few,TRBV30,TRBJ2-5,TGTGCCTGGAGTGTCGAGTGGGGACAGGGGGAAGAGACCCAGTACTTC,CAWSVEWGQGEETQYF
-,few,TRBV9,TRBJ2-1,TGTGCCAGCAGCGTAGGTGGCGGGACCGTTTACAATGAGCAGTTCTTC,CASSVGGGTVYNEQFF
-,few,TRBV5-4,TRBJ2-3,TGTGCCAGCAGCTACGACATAGGCACAGATACGCAGTATTTT,CASSYDIGTDTQYF
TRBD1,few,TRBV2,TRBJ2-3,TGTGCCAGCAGACCATACAGGGGGCGCGTAGATACGCAGTATTTT,CASRPYRGRVDTQYF
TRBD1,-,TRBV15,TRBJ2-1,TGTGCCACCAACACACAGGGGCCGAGCTCCTACAATGAGCAGTTCTTC,CATNTQGPSSYNEQFF
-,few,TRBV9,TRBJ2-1,TGTGCCAGCAGCGTCGTTAGCGGAACCTCGGGGGAGCAGTTCTTC,CASSVVSGTSGEQFF
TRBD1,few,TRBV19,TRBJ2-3,TGTGCCAGTAGGAGACAGGGGAACACAGATACGCAGTATTTT,CASRRQGNTDTQYF
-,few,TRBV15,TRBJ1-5,TGTGCCACCAGCGGTTGGTTGCAGCCGAATCAGCCCCAGCATTTT,CATSGWLQPNQPQHF
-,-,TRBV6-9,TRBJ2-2,TGTGCCAGCAGTTATTCGACCAACACCGGGGAGCTGTTTTTT,CASSYSTNTGELFF
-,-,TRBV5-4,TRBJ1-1,TGTGCCAGCAGCACACATGGGACGGTGAACACTGAAGCTTTCTTT,CASSTHGTVNTEAFF
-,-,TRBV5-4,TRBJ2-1,TGTGCCAGCAGCTCTTCCCTATACAATGAGCAGTTCTTC,CASSSSLYNEQFF
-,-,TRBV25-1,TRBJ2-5,TGTGCCAGCAGCCCCTATGGATCAGAGACCCAGTACTTC,CASSPYGSETQYF
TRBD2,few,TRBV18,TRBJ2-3,TGTGCCAGCTCACCAGTAGCGGGGGTGGCAGATACGCAGTATTTT,CASSPVAGVADTQYF
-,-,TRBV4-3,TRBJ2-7,TGCGCCAGCAGCCACCGATTGGACGGTCTCATAAACGAGCAGTACTTC,CASSHRLDGLINEQYF
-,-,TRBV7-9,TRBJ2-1,TGTGCCAGCAGCGCGAGGGGGGACAATGAGCAGTTCTTC,CASSARGDNEQFF
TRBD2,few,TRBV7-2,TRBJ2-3,TGTGCCAGCAGCCCCCAGCGGGGTACAGATACGCAGTATTTT,CASSPQRGTDTQYF
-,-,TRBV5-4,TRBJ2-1,TGTGCCAGCAGCTTGGCTAGCGCCCGCTACAATGAGCAGTTCTTC,CASSLASARYNEQFF
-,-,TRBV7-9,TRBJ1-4,TGTGCCAGCAGCCCCTGGGGGTCTGAAAAACTGTTTTTT,CASSPWGSEKLFF
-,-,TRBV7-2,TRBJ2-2,TGTGCCAGCAGCTTATTTAGTGGTACGAACACCGGGGAGCTGTTTTTT,CASSLFSGTNTGELFF
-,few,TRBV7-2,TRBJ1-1,TGTGCCAGCAGCTTAGGCCGGAACACTGAAGCTTTCTTT,CASSLGRNTEAFF
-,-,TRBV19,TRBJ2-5,TGTGCCAGTAGTATAGGAAGGGAGGAGACCCAGTACTTC,CASSIGREETQYF
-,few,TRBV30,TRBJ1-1,TGTGCCAGTCACCGGGGGAACACTGAAGCTTTCTTT,CASHRGNTEAFF
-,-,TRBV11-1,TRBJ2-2,TGTGCCAGCAGCCCGTTCCCCGGGGAGCTGTTTTTT,CASSPFPGELFF
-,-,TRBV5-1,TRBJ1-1,TGCGCCAGCAGGAAGGAATTGAACACTGAAGCTTTCTTT,CASRKELNTEAFF
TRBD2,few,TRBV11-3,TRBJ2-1,TGTGCCAGCAGCTTAGAGGGGACTAGTGCTAATGAGCAGTTCTTC,CASSLEGTSANEQFF
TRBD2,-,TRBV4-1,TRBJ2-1,TGCGCCAGCAGCCAAGATCGACTAGCGGGAGGATACGCCAATGAGCAGTTCTTC,CASSQDRLAGGYANEQFF
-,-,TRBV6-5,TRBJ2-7,TGTGCCAGCAGTTACTCGATGGCTCTCTACGAGCAGTACTTC,CASSYSMALYEQYF
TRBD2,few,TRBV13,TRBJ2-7,TGTGCCAGCAGCCCGTCCGGGACTAGCGGCCACTACGAGCAGTACTTC,CASSPSGTSGHYEQYF
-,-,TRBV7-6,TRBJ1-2,TGTGCCAGCAGCACCCCACAGGGAAACTATGGCTACACCTTC,CASSTPQGNYGYTF
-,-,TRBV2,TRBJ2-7,TGTGCCAGCAGCTCGAGGGCTAGCTACGAGCAGTACTTC,CASSSRASYEQYF
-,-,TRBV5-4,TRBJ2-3,TGTGCCAGCAGCCACCCGGGGGGCGGGACCACAGATACGCAGTATTTT,CASSHPGGGTTDTQYF
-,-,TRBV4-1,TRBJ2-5,TGCGCCAGCAGCCAAGGAGATATCGGTTTTCAAGAGACCCAGTACTTC,CASSQGDIGFQETQYF
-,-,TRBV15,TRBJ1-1,TGTGCCACCAGCAGAGATGAGGGGACGAAAGCTTTCTTT,CATSRDEGTKAFF
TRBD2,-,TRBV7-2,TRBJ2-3,TGTGCCAGCAGCATGGGGACTAGCGGCCCCACAGATACGCAGTATTTT,CASSMGTSGPTDTQYF